Below are 8 T cell receptor beta chains sequenced from a single sample in a study of cytomegalovirus exposure and HLA in healthy donors. TCRdb's table, derived via immunoSEQ multiplex PCR, lists solely in-frame clones and lacks some. The sample lists 120,000 or so clones, around nine tenths occurring once. The sample consisted of PBMCs. The origin of the receptors is a woman between 18 and 29 years old in good health and CMV-seronegative.

The chain is built from TRBV5-6 and TRBJ2-7; TRBD1 matches at 11 bases. The V and J ends lost 3 bases and 3 bases, in that order; junction bases with no gene match: 2. Germline V gene lookup returns CDR1 SGHDT and CDR2 YYEEEE. CDR3 length equals 14 residues. This chain's CDR3 is CASSWGQGVYEQYF. Here the CDR3 DNA reads TGTGCCAGCAGCTGGGGACAGGGGGTCTACGAGCAGTACTTC.

The rearrangement uses TRBV6-1 and TRBJ1-2; 11 bases agree with TRBD1. Germline assignment: CDR1 MNHNS and CDR2 SASEGT. V trimming: 2 bases; J trimming: 6 bases; junction bases outside the gene matches: 5. This CDR3 contains 15 residues. CDR3 in amino acids: CASSEWTGGADGYTF. The CDR3 coding sequence is TGTGCCAGCAGTGAATGGACAGGGGGCGCCGATGGCTACACCTTC.

This rearrangement joins TRBV19 to TRBJ2-1, with 12 positions matching TRBD2. V lost 6 bases and J lost 0; bases outside the gene matches: 15. Per germline, CDR1 LNHDA and CDR2 SQIVND (reference sequence). This CDR3 region has 20 residues. Here the CDR3 DNA reads TGTGCCAGTAGGTCACCGCTGGGACTAGCGGGCCCGAGCTCCTACAATGAGCAGTTCTTC. Its protein is CASRSPLGLAGPSSYNEQFF.

The CDR3 sequence: CASSGGQVDYGYTF. CDR3 DNA sequence: TGCGCCAGCAGCGGCGGACAGGTAGACTATGGCTACACCTTC. The chain joins TRBV5-1 to TRBJ1-2, with TRBD1 matching 7 bases. Germline lookup yields CDR1 SGHRS and CDR2 YFSETQ. The CDR3 runs 14 residues. Trimming took 4 bases from V and 3 from J; bases not matched to a gene: 6.

This clone was picked up a small number of times. The chain joins TRBV6-5 to TRBJ1-1; 11 positions match TRBD1. The V segment lost 6 bases and the J segment 5 bases; nucleotides outside the gene matches: 8. The CDR3 covers 15 residues. Germline V gives CDR1 MNHEY, CDR2 SVGAGI. The CDR3 here is CASSPGTGGRTEAFF. The CDR3 nucleotides read TGTGCCAGCAGCCCCGGGACAGGGGGTCGGACTGAAGCTTTCTTT.

V gene TRBV28 combines with J gene TRBJ2-3; 10 bases are shared with TRBD1. The CDR3 totals 15 residues. The ends lost 3 bases at V and 2 bases at J; junction bases unmatched: 2. CDR1 and CDR2 (germline): MDHEN, SYDVKM. This CDR3 is CASSLGQGFTDTQYF. In nucleotides, the CDR3 is TGTGCCAGCAGTTTGGGACAGGGGTTCACAGATACGCAGTATTTT.

The chain has TRBV12-2 and TRBJ2-1; TRBD2 was called by the table and not checked on the DNA. TRBV12-2 is an annotated pseudogene. The CDR3 is 20 amino acids. The CDR3 reads CASRFVSVLAGGRTYNEQFF. The CDR3 DNA is TGTGCAAGTCGCTTCGTCTCCGTACTAGCGGGAGGCCGCACCTACAATGAGCAGTTCTTC.

The V gene is TRBV2, the J gene TRBJ1-5; the match to TRBD1 covers 10 bases. Germline CDR1 is SNHLY and CDR2 is FYNNEI. J gave up 5 bases and V 6 bases, and 7 bases lay outside the gene matches. This CDR3 region has 15 residues. DNA for the CDR3: TGTGCCAGCAGGGAGACAGGGGGCGCGTATCAGCCCCAGCATTTT. Its translation is CASRETGGAYQPQHF.